This TCR beta chain was observed in a study of blood T cell repertoires in COVID-19 (dated by TCRdb to the early 2020s). Regarding the complete study: Collaborator samples came from the United States, Italy and Spain and covered acute and convalescent phases of COVID-19. HLA class I and class II types, where available, came from metadata supplied by the sample provider rather than from assay-based typing. The dataset comprised deeply sampled blood TCRbeta repertoires from subjects exposed to, actively infected with, or recovered from COVID-19. Samples came from the ongoing ImmuneRACE study (first 160 participants) plus 1,254 subjects from 6 global collaborators. Sample metadata almost always included a de-identified subject ID, COVID-19 status, age in years and sex. The repertoires were released in a freely available public database meant as a resource for research on the immune response to SARS-CoV-2. The material from the prospective study consisted of cDNA or gDNA derived from T cells, B-cell-depleted T cells, or PBMCs. Overall results and qualifications from the work: The amount of clinical and demographic metadata varied by source and participant and was provided uncurated.

With respect to this clone: Its target antigen remains unknown. One base away there is no much larger clone; base qualities are not given.

The cysteine opens and the phenylalanine closes a CDR3 of 15 amino acids. Only CDR3 DNA is held: 45 bases, read in frame from base 1. The germline V gene (reference sequence) specifies LNHNV as CDR1 and YYDKDF as CDR2. Trimming takes 2 bases from V and 5 bases from J, and the germline ends sit 12 bases apart. Each collaborating institution followed its own protocols to collect whole blood in K2EDTA tubes. For TCRbeta analysis, collaborators shipped samples as frozen whole blood, isolated PBMCs, or DNA extracted from either of those sample types. TCRbeta CDR3 regions were amplified from genomic DNA by means of the immunoSEQ Assay, a bias-controlled multiplex PCR. Turning to the authors' computational methods: Within the assay, amplification of reference gene primers was used to estimate how many nucleated cells each sample contained. Sequence reads were collapsed and filtered to measure the absolute abundance of every unique TCRbeta CDR3 rearrangement. Productive Simpson clonality was computed per sample as the square root of Simpson's diversity index over productive rearrangements. Imported from immuneACCESS, the table was reduced by TCRdb to in-frame sequences with V and J called. These copies leave out some clones; in studies compared against another copy, an unresolved V gene accounts for under half, and the cause of the remainder is not known. V and J calls and clone size are as listed in that table; D and trimming were resolved from the DNA. The sample table records over 200,000 clones; more than 70% of these occur just once. Together, the top ten hold roughly 2.5% of the sample.

This clonotype originated in an older woman with acute or convalescent COVID-19. The sample consisted of peripheral blood. This sequence uses TRBV15 and TRBJ2-2, and the D gene may be TRBD1, 6 bases matching. The DNA sequence follows: TGTGCCACCAGCAGATATTCGCAGGGGACCGGGGAGCTGTTTTTT. This encodes CATSRYSQGTGELFF. Full variable domain (CDR3 extended with the reference TRBV15 and TRBJ2-2 proteins): DAMVIQNPRYQVTQFGKPVTLSCSQTLNHNVMYWYQQKSSQAPKLLFHYYDKDFNNEADTPDNFQSRRPNTSFCFLDIRSPGLGDTAMYLCATSRYSQGTGELFFGEGSRLTVL.